This TCR beta chain is from a study of OX40 agonist ivuxolimab in advanced cancers. This CDR3 has 13 residues. The ends were cut back, 2 bases at V and 2 bases at J, with 6 bases in the middle. The germline gives CDR1 LNHDA, CDR2 SQIVND (reference sequence). As regards this clone: This sample includes further DNA sequences coding for the same CDR3.

The data were produced by immunoSEQ multiplex PCR, yet TCRdb's version contains in-frame clones alone and is incomplete. The repertoire holds 65,000 to 95,000 clones, roughly 87% seen once, with 0.19% in the top ten. This rearrangement joins TRBV19 to TRBJ1-2, with a possible D match to TRBD1 (6 bases). The sequence came from an adult with an advanced solid tumor such as melanoma, head and neck, liver or kidney cancer. Sequences were derived from CD4+ or CD8+ T cells sorted from blood, sampled in a trial of the OX40 agonist ivuxolimab. The CDR3 spells CASSIQGNYGYTF. DNA of the CDR3: TGTGCCAGTAGTATACAGGGGAACTATGGCTACACCTTC. Together with reference TRBV19 and TRBJ1-2, the CDR3 gives the full variable domain: DGGITQSPKYLFRKEGQNVTLSCEQNLNHDAMYWYRQDPGQGLRLIYYSQIVNDFQKGDIAEGYSVSREKKESFPLTVTSAQKNPTAFYLCASSIQGNYGYTFGSGTRLTVV.